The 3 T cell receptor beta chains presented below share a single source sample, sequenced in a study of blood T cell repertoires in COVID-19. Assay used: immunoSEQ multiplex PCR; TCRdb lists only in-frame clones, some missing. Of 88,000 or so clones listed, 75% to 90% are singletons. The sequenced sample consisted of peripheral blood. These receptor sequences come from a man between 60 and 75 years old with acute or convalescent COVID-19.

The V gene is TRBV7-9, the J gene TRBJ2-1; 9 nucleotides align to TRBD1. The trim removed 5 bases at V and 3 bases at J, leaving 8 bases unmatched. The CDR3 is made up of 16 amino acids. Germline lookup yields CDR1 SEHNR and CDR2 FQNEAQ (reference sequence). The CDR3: CASSPVGTGYYNEQFF. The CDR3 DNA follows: TGTGCCAGCAGCCCCGTGGGGACAGGGTACTACAATGAGCAGTTCTTC.

DNA of the CDR3: TGCGCCAGCAGCTTGGAGTACGCGGGGGCGCGGACTAATGAAAAACTGTTTTTT. Translation: CASSLEYAGARTNEKLFF. The V call is TRBV5-1, the J call TRBJ1-4, with TRBD1 as a possible D gene (6 bases). This CDR3 has 18 amino acids. The germline V and J ends were trimmed by 0 bases and 2 bases, with 17 bases remaining between them. CDR1 is SGHRS, CDR2 YFSETQ, per germline.

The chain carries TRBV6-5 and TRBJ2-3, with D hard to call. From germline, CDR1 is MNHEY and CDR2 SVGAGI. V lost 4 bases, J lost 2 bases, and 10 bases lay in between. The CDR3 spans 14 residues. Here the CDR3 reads CASSFRSPTDTQYF. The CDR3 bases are TGTGCCAGCAGTTTCAGGTCGCCCACAGATACGCAGTATTTT.